These 21 T cell receptor beta chains originate from one sample sequenced in a study of regulatory T cells in long-lasting Graves disease (dated by TCRdb to the early 2020s). According to the study, the label for this sample's time point signals: newly diagnosed GD, antithyroid drugs for less than 3 months. RNA was extracted from PBMCs in TRIzol for both TCR sequencing and RNA sequencing. Library method: multiplex PCR. Sequencing was carried out with an Illumina HiSeq 4000. To build TCR beta libraries, CDR3 regions were amplified by Arm-PCR using iRepertoire HTBI primers. TCRdb trimmed public reads at Q25 via fastp, called clones via MiXCR and kept in-frame beta chains. All rows with the same CDR3 protein become a single entry with the most common DNA and genes. The sample contains 620,000 or so distinct CDR3 sequences, roughly 15% of them found a single time. The ten biggest clones cover about 17% of the sample.

Separately, the same data were catalogued under a study of T cells in Graves' hyperthyroidism and ophthalmopathy.

The specimen comprised peripheral blood mononuclear cells (PBMCs), sampled at new diagnosis, from a patient treated with antithyroid drugs. Receptors originate from a woman in her 30s with Graves disease. Donor details come from another sample of the same person, matched by shared clones.

With respect to this clonotype: A much larger clone is a single base away; this may be a read error. This sequence joins TRBV28 and TRBJ1-5; D not certain. The germline V gene encodes CDR1 MDHEN and CDR2 SYDVKM. The CDR3 loop spans 15 amino acids. CDR3 region: CASSSDGPRDQPRHF. For the CDR3, the DNA is TGTGCCAGCAGTTCGGACGGGCCAAGAGACCAGCCCCGGCATTTT.

There are many counts of this clonotype. The chain carries TRBV28 and TRBJ2-1; 7 positions match TRBD2. This CDR3 has 16 amino acids. The V and J ends lost 7 bases and 5 bases, in that order; junction bases with no gene match: 14. CDR1 is MDHEN and CDR2 is SYDVKM in the germline V gene. CDR3 nucleotides: TGTGCCAGCATCCCCCCCCCTAGCGGACGAGACAATGAGCAGTTCTTC. It translates to CASIPPPSGRDNEQFF.

Ten or more counts support this clonotype. J is TRBJ2-7 and V is TRBV27; 8 bases are shared with TRBD1. Germline assignment: CDR1 MNHEY and CDR2 SMNVEV (reference sequence). With V trimmed by 4 bases and J by 0 bases, 8 bases remained unmatched. CDR3 length: 16 residues. In nucleotides, the CDR3 is TGTGCCAGCAGTTCGCAGGGGGCGATCCTCTCCTACGAGCAGTACTTC. This codes for CASSSQGAILSYEQYF.

Comment on this clonotype: Its ends do not fully match the called genes, so a read error is possible. The chain carries TRBV25-1 and TRBJ2-1; 9 bases agree with TRBD2. The CDR3 has 14 residues. Looked up from germline, CDR1 is MGHDK and CDR2 is SYGVNS. CDR3 in amino acids: CASWAGGLYDEQFF. In DNA form, the CDR3 reads TGTGCCAGCTGGGCGGGAGGGCTCTACGATGAGCAGTTCTTC.

This chain uses TRBV19 with TRBJ1-2, with TRBD1 as a possible D gene (6 bases). The CDR3 runs to 13 residues. Germline CDR1 and CDR2: LNHDA and SQIVND (reference sequence). The germline V and J ends were trimmed by 3 bases and 4 bases, with 9 bases remaining between them. In DNA, the CDR3 is TGTGCCAGTAGTATTGGACAGTTCTATGGCTACACCTTC. It encodes CASSIGQFYGYTF.

The chain is built from TRBV5-6 and TRBJ2-1; D is possibly TRBD2 (7 bases). V was cut by 5 bases and J by 6 bases, with 24 bases left in between. This CDR3 is 17 amino acids long. The V gene's germline CDR1 is SGHDT and CDR2 YYEEEE. The CDR3 sequence: CASSYRRTAGIFNEQFF. The CDR3 DNA is TGTGCCAGCAGTTATCGCCGGACAGCGGGAATCTTCAATGAGCAGTTCTTC.

This clonotype was seen at least ten times. This chain uses TRBV11-2 with TRBJ2-7; D unresolved. Trimming cost V 5 bases and J 3 bases, with 14 bases left between them. The CDR3 has 14 amino acids. The germline V gene has CDR1 SGHAT and CDR2 FQNNGV. The CDR3 reads CASSARRRSYEQYF. CDR3 sequence (DNA): TGTGCCAGCAGCGCCCGGCGCAGGAGCTACGAGCAGTACTTC.

In the case of this clonotype: A read error is likely, as this CDR3 ends without the conserved phenylalanine or tryptophan. The V gene is TRBV2, the J gene TRBJ1-1; the D gene is possibly TRBD1 (6 bases). This CDR3 is built from 14 residues. Germline CDR1 SNHLY, CDR2 FYNNEI. The V end was cut by 3 bases, the J end by 4 bases, with 12 bases between. CDR3 protein: CASSDRGLGTEAFL. The CDR3, as DNA: TGTGCCAGCAGTGACCGGGGGCTGGGCACTGAAGCTTTCCTT.

This clonotype was counted between two and nine times. V usage is TRBV5-1 and J usage is TRBJ1-1, with TRBD1 matching over 8 bases. Germline V gives CDR1 SGHRS, CDR2 YFSETQ. This CDR3 is 15 amino acids long. V lost 2 bases and J lost 4; bases outside the gene matches: 7. The CDR3 nucleotides read TGCGCCAGCAGCTTAGAACAGGGGGTAGGCACTGAAGCTTTCTTT. It codes for CASSLEQGVGTEAFF.

The chain joins TRBV11-3 to TRBJ2-2; 13 bases align to TRBD2. This CDR3 is built from 13 residues. The J segment lost 13 bases and the V segment lost 1 base, leaving 0 bases of the junction unmatched. CDR1 and CDR2 (germline): SGHNT, YENEEA. Written as DNA, the CDR3 is TGTGCCAGCAGCTTAGGACTAGCGGGAGGGCTGTTTTTT. Translation: CASSLGLAGGLFF.

This clonotype showed up just a few times. The V gene is TRBV20-1, the J gene TRBJ2-7, with 9 bases that match TRBD2. CDR1 and CDR2 (germline): DFQATT, SNEGSKA (reference sequence). CDR3 length equals 14 residues. Losses at the gene ends were 0 bases for V and 5 bases for J; bases not matched to a gene: 5. The CDR3 here is CSARDPSGKNEQYF. The CDR3 bases are TGCAGTGCTAGAGATCCTAGCGGGAAAAACGAGCAGTACTTC.

There are many counts of this clonotype. V gene TRBV7-9 combines with J gene TRBJ2-7; 11 nucleotides line up with TRBD1. Germline lookup yields CDR1 SEHNR and CDR2 FQNEAQ (reference sequence). This CDR3 comprises 16 residues. Trimming cost V 5 bases and J 4 bases; bases outside gene matches: 10. CDR3 sequence: CASSAGTGGSGYEQYF. The CDR3 region has the DNA TGTGCCAGCAGCGCCGGGACAGGGGGTTCGGGGTACGAGCAGTACTTC.

Worth noting for this clonotype: A much larger clone differs from this one at a single base, so this may be a read error. The chain's CDR3 is CASSHDDQETQYF. CDR3 coding DNA: TGTGCCAGCAGCCATGACGACCAAGAGACCCAGTACTTC. This rearrangement joins TRBV11-2 to TRBJ2-5; no clear D gene. Deletions cut 5 bases from V and 0 bases from J, with 7 bases between. CDR3 length: 13 residues. From germline, CDR1 is SGHAT and CDR2 FQNNGV. Combining the CDR3 with reference TRBV11-2 and TRBJ2-5 gives the whole variable domain EAGVAQSPRYKIIEKRQSVAFWCNPISGHATLYWYQQILGQGPKLLIQFQNNGVVDDSQLPKDRFSAERLKGVDSTLKIQPAKLEDSAVYLCASSHDDQETQYFGPGTRLLVL.

This clonotype has only a few counts. This sequence joins TRBV12-3 or TRBV12-4 and TRBJ2-2; 8 nucleotides agree with TRBD1. The CDR3 has 16 amino acids. The trim removed 5 bases at V and 6 bases at J, leaving 11 bases unmatched. The CDR3 protein is CASSTGLTGVSGELFF. The DNA of the CDR3 is TGTGCCAGCAGTACAGGGTTGACAGGGGTTTCCGGGGAGCTGTTTTTT.

This clonotype was observed at least ten times. This sequence joins TRBV5-5 and TRBJ1-4; D not resolved. Trimming took 2 bases from V and 5 from J, leaving 4 bases between them. This CDR3 comprises 12 residues. Germline-derived CDR1 and CDR2 are SGHKS and YYEKEE (reference sequence). The CDR3 DNA reads as TGTGCCAGCAGCTTTCTAAATGAAAAACTGTTTTTT. This sequence encodes CASSFLNEKLFF. Together with reference TRBV5-5 and TRBJ1-4, the CDR3 gives the full variable domain: DAGVTQSPTHLIKTRGQQVTLRCSPISGHKSVSWYQQVLGQGPQFIFQYYEKEERGRGNFPDRFSARQFPNYSSELNVNALLLGDSALYLCASSFLNEKLFFGSGTQLSVL.

This clonotype came up many times. The V and J genes are TRBV3-1 and TRBJ1-1; 7 positions agree with TRBD1. Germline CDR1 reads LGHDT; CDR2 reads YNNKEL (reference sequence). J lost 4 bases, V lost 4 bases, and 6 bases had no gene match. The CDR3 loop spans 14 amino acids. The CDR3 loop reads CASSPTGPATEAFF. The CDR3 DNA is TGTGCCAGCAGCCCGACAGGGCCAGCCACTGAAGCTTTCTTT.

The sample holds a few counts of this clonotype. The chain is built from TRBV24-1 and TRBJ2-2; TRBD2 aligns across 14 bases. This CDR3 has 20 residues. The germline gives CDR1 KGHDR, CDR2 SFDVKD. J lost 8 bases, V lost 3 bases, and 16 bases had no gene match. The CDR3 DNA follows: TGTGCCACCAGTGATCCCGTAGGACTAGCGGGAGGACTCGGTGCGGGGGAGCTGTTTTTT. Its protein is CATSDPVGLAGGLGAGELFF.

This clonotype was picked up a small number of times. V and J are TRBV27 and TRBJ1-6; 9 bases are shared with TRBD1. CDR1 and CDR2 from the germline V gene are MNHEY and SMNVEV (reference sequence). The CDR3 loop spans 18 amino acids. The ends lost 3 bases at V and 2 bases at J; junction bases unmatched: 8. CDR3 in DNA: TGTGCCAGCAGTTTGCTCGGGACAGGGTCCCCCTATAATTCACCCCTCCACTTT. Translation: CASSLLGTGSPYNSPLHF.

This clonotype was picked up a small number of times. This chain links TRBV3-1 with TRBJ1-2; D might be TRBD1 (5 bases). The CDR3 is 14 amino acids. V lost 1 base and J lost 7, with 13 bases in between. Germline-derived CDR1 and CDR2 are LGHDT and YNNKEL (reference sequence). CDR3 coding DNA: TGTGCCAGCAGCCAAGCGGGGCATGGGGGTGGCTACACCTTC. Translation gives CASSQAGHGGGYTF.

This clonotype has only a few counts. The chain links TRBV5-5 to TRBJ2-2, with D possibly being TRBD2 (5 bases). This CDR3 has 16 amino acids. Germline CDR1 SGHKS, CDR2 YYEKEE (reference sequence). Trimming removed 4 bases at V and 3 bases at J, with 16 bases between. CDR3 sequence reads: CASSGQLGGYTGELFF. The CDR3 DNA follows: TGTGCCAGCAGCGGTCAGCTAGGCGGGTACACCGGGGAGCTGTTTTTT.

The V call is TRBV7-2, the J call TRBJ2-7, with TRBD2 matching 9 bases. The ends lost 5 bases at V and 5 bases at J; junction bases unmatched: 10. Germline-derived CDR1 and CDR2 are SGHTA and FQGNSA. This CDR3 region has 15 residues. The CDR3 loop is CASSRSGGPSHEQYF. The CDR3 DNA reads TGTGCCAGCAGCCGTAGCGGGGGCCCGTCCCACGAGCAGTACTTC.